Below, 30 T cell receptor beta chains from the same sample are listed, as sequenced in a study of T cells in Graves' hyperthyroidism and ophthalmopathy. There were TCR beta CDR3 regions amplified from RNA transcripts. During a first-round RT-PCR of the TCR CDR3, the HTBI primer set was used. A single record per CDR3 protein comes from TCRdb applying MiXCR to the multiplex PCR reads. The table shows about 560,000 distinct CDR3 sequences, with approximately 15% occurring only once. Material: blood. The receptor source for this set is a woman under 30 with Graves' hyperthyroidism.

This clonotype was found a few times. The J gene is TRBJ2-3, the V gene TRBV18; D is undetermined. Between the trimmed V and J ends, which lost 5 bases and 6 bases, there was a span of 15 bases. Germline lookup yields CDR1 KGHSH and CDR2 LQKENI. The CDR3 is made up of 14 amino acids. The CDR3 protein is CASSTTPSSDTQYF. The CDR3 DNA reads TGTGCCAGCTCAACGACCCCGAGCTCGGATACGCAGTATTTT.

This clonotype was counted a few times. The rearrangement links TRBV19 to TRBJ2-1; 14 bases are a match to TRBD2. The CDR3 consists of 19 residues. Germline CDR1 is LNHDA and CDR2 is SQIVND (reference sequence). V gave up 3 bases and J gave up 9 bases; unmatched junction bases: 16. The CDR3 DNA follows: TGTGCCAGTAGTATCATCGGACTAGCGGGAGGCCTAATCGGGGGTGAGCAGTTCTTC. This gives the protein CASSIIGLAGGLIGGEQFF. The full variable domain, in which reference TRBV19 and TRBJ2-1 provide the parts outside the CDR3, is DGGITQSPKYLFRKEGQNVTLSCEQNLNHDAMYWYRQDPGQGLRLIYYSQIVNDFQKGDIAEGYSVSREKKESFPLTVTSAQKNPTAFYLCASSIIGLAGGLIGGEQFFGPGTRLTVL.

This clonotype was seen at least ten times. The V call is TRBV3-1, the J call TRBJ2-5; D is undetermined. This CDR3 region has 14 residues. Germline assignment: CDR1 LGHDT and CDR2 YNNKEL (reference sequence). The V and J ends lost 0 bases and 0 bases respectively, with 5 bases between them. CDR3 nucleotide sequence: TGTGCCAGCAGCCAAGATAGGAACCAAGAGACCCAGTACTTC. It codes for CASSQDRNQETQYF.

This clonotype was counted ten times or more. The chain links TRBV10-3 to TRBJ2-5; 7 bases match TRBD2. The germline gives CDR1 ENHRY, CDR2 SYGVKD. The CDR3 is 16 amino acids. V dropped 0 bases and J dropped 5; count of bases not matched to a gene: 9. Here the CDR3 reads CAISESLAGDMETQYF. The CDR3 DNA reads as TGTGCCATCAGTGAGTCGCTGGCGGGGGATATGGAGACCCAGTACTTC.

Ten or more counts support this clonotype. The rearrangement links TRBV7-2 to TRBJ2-2; D not resolved. CDR1 is SGHTA, CDR2 FQGNSA, per germline. V was pared by 0 bases and J by 1 base, with 3 bases between. The CDR3 runs 14 residues. CDR3 DNA sequence: TGTGCCAGCAGCTTAGCAGGGAACACCGGGGAGCTGTTTTTT. It codes for CASSLAGNTGELFF.

The sample holds many counts of this clonotype. This chain joins TRBV20-1 and TRBJ1-5; 7 positions agree with TRBD1. The CDR3 is 13 amino acids. CDR1 is DFQATT, CDR2 SNEGSKA, per germline (reference sequence). Losses at the gene ends were 6 bases for V and 7 bases for J; bases not matched to a gene: 9. CDR3 nucleotides: TGCAGTGCCACGAACAGGGGTGGCCAGCCCCAGCATTTT. The encoded protein is CSATNRGGQPQHF.

For this clonotype: The germline gene is not matched at one end of the junction; a read error may be the cause. The chain employs TRBV5-6 and TRBJ2-1; no clear D gene. Germline V lookup: CDR1 SGHDT, CDR2 YYEEEE. The CDR3 loop spans 11 amino acids. CDR3 loop: CASSFNKEQFF. The DNA for the CDR3 is TGTGCCAGCAGCTTTAACAAAGAGCAGTTCTTC.

There are many counts of this clonotype. The chain joins TRBV19 to TRBJ2-7, with 13 bases aligning to TRBD2. CDR3 length: 15 residues. Trimming cost V 5 bases and J 5 bases; bases outside gene matches: 6. Germline-derived CDR1 and CDR2 are LNHDA and SQIVND (reference sequence). Here the CDR3 DNA reads TGTGCCAGTAGTTGGGGACTAGCGGGACAGAACGAGCAGTACTTC. Translation: CASSWGLAGQNEQYF.

This clonotype was seen more than once but under ten times. The J gene is TRBJ2-1, the V gene TRBV5-1, with 11 bases matching TRBD2. CDR1 and CDR2 (germline): SGHRS, YFSETQ. This CDR3 is built from 19 residues. With 1 base clipped from V and 6 bases from J, the junction kept 15 bases outside the gene matches. DNA for the CDR3: TGCGCCAGCAGCTTGTCCCCGGGGGTAGCGGGAGGGTGGTCCAATGAGCAGTTCTTC. Protein: CASSLSPGVAGGWSNEQFF.

This clonotype was seen repeatedly, ten times or more. CDR3 nucleotides: TGTGCCAGCAGCCAAGGAGGTAGCGGTCTTGCAGATACGCAGTATTTT. Its translation: CASSQGGSGLADTQYF. The chain joins TRBV3-1 to TRBJ2-3, with D tentatively TRBD2 (6 bases). Looked up from germline, CDR1 is LGHDT and CDR2 is YNNKEL (reference sequence). This CDR3 contains 16 residues. Trimming pared 1 base from V and 4 bases from J, leaving 15 bases between.

The table lists this clonotype with a few counts. The CDR3 bases are TGTGCCAGCAGTCGGACTAGCGGTTACTCCTACGAGCAGTACTTC. Amino acids: CASSRTSGYSYEQYF. The chain employs TRBV5-6 and TRBJ2-7, with TRBD2 matching over 10 bases. In germline, CDR1 is SGHDT, CDR2 YYEEEE. The CDR3 sequence is 15 residues long. The V segment lost 5 bases and the J segment 0 bases; nucleotides outside the gene matches: 5.

This clonotype was counted a single time. The chain combines TRBV4-1 with TRBJ1-4, with D uncertain. V gave up 0 bases and J gave up 14 bases, with 16 bases separating them. CDR3 length: 14 residues. The germline CDR1 and CDR2 sequences are MGHRA and YSYEKL. CDR3 DNA sequence: TGCGCCAGCAGCCAAGAGCCCCCTCATCAAGGTCTGTTTTTT. It translates to CASSQEPPHQGLFF.

The chain combines TRBV18 with TRBJ1-1; 9 nucleotides agree with TRBD1. CDR3 size: 14 residues. The ends lost 4 bases at V and 5 bases at J; junction bases unmatched: 5. Germline values: CDR1 KGHSH, CDR2 LQKENI. The CDR3 DNA reads TGTGCCAGCTCACGGCTGGACAGGGGAACTGAAGCTTTCTTT. This sequence encodes CASSRLDRGTEAFF.

This clonotype was counted only a few times. The rearrangement joins TRBV5-1 to TRBJ2-4; D perhaps matches TRBD1 (6 bases). V lost 7 bases and J lost 0, with 11 bases in between. The germline gives CDR1 SGHRS, CDR2 YFSETQ. The CDR3 loop spans 14 amino acids. CDR3 nucleotide sequence: TGCGCCAGCTTGAAGGGGGAAGCCAAAAACATTCAGTACTTC. Translated, it gives CASLKGEAKNIQYF.

This clonotype has a count of ten or more. V is TRBV18 and J is TRBJ1-1; D is unresolved. With 8 bases removed from V and 0 bases from J, the gap between germline ends came to 10 bases. CDR1 and CDR2 (germline): KGHSH, LQKENI. The CDR3 loop spans 13 amino acids. The CDR3 loop reads CASSPRLNTEAFF. The CDR3 DNA follows: TGTGCCAGCAGTCCCCGACTGAACACTGAAGCTTTCTTT.

In this sample, this clonotype turned up many times. The chain uses TRBV14 and TRBJ2-7; D remains unclear. The CDR3 spans 14 residues. The V and J ends lost 0 bases and 6 bases respectively, with 12 bases between them. Germline-derived CDR1 and CDR2 are SGHDN and FVKESK. CDR3 sequence (DNA): TGTGCCAGCAGCCAAGATCTAGGTATCTCCGAGCAGTACTTC. As protein: CASSQDLGISEQYF. Based on the CDR3 plus reference TRBV14 and TRBJ2-7, the full variable domain is EAGVTQFPSHSVIEKGQTVTLRCDPISGHDNLYWYRRVMGKEIKFLLHFVKESKQDESGMPNNRFLAERTGGTYSTLKVQPAELEDSGVYFCASSQDLGISEQYFGPGTRLTVT.

The chain has TRBV27 and TRBJ2-2; 9 bases agree with TRBD2. The CDR3 contains 16 residues. Germline-derived CDR1 and CDR2 are MNHEY and SMNVEV (reference sequence). V trimming: 1 base; J trimming: 3 bases; junction bases outside the gene matches: 3. CDR3 loop: CASSLLTSGHTGELFF. CDR3 nucleotides: TGTGCCAGCAGTTTATTGACTAGCGGTCACACCGGGGAGCTGTTTTTT.

Turning to this clonotype: A read error may account for a junction end that differs from germline. This chain links TRBV4-1 with TRBJ2-4; D gene unclear. This CDR3 region has 16 residues. Germline CDR1 is MGHRA and CDR2 is YSYEKL. In nucleotides, the CDR3 is TGTGCCAGCAGCGCCCGGTGGTCCTTAGCCAAAAACATTCAGTACTTC. Protein product: CASSARWSLAKNIQYF.

This clonotype was detected many times. The V gene is TRBV2, the J gene TRBJ2-7; D is uncertain. The V gene lost 6 bases and the J gene lost 3 bases, with 6 bases spanning the gap. The CDR3 contains 11 residues. The germline gives CDR1 SNHLY, CDR2 FYNNEI. Here the CDR3 DNA reads TGTGCCAGCAGGCACCTCTACGAGCAGTACTTC. This codes for CASRHLYEQYF.

This clonotype has at least ten counts. The chain uses TRBV7-9 and TRBJ2-5; D might be TRBD1 (6 bases). Germline assignment: CDR1 SEHNR and CDR2 FQNEAQ (reference sequence). Trimming stripped 5 bases from V and 5 bases from J, with 15 bases between. The CDR3 extends over 14 amino acids. CDR3 loop: CASSHKAGVETQYF. The CDR3 DNA reads as TGTGCCAGCAGCCATAAGGCAGGGGTGGAGACCCAGTACTTC.

This clonotype was seen at least ten times. The J gene is TRBJ1-2, the V gene TRBV30, with D tentatively TRBD1 (6 bases). Germline lookup yields CDR1 GTSNPN and CDR2 SVGIG (reference sequence). Trimming took 0 bases from V and 4 from J, leaving 9 bases between them. The CDR3 length is 13 residues. Here the CDR3 DNA reads TGTGCCTGGAGTGTCGGGGGCACCTATGGCTACACCTTC. This gives the protein CAWSVGGTYGYTF.

This clonotype occurred a few times. This sequence joins TRBV20-1 and TRBJ2-1, with no clear D. Germline V gives CDR1 DFQATT, CDR2 SNEGSKA (reference sequence). With 6 bases removed from V and 3 bases from J, the gap between germline ends came to 24 bases. CDR3 length: 17 residues. The chain's CDR3 is CSAPPLARDRNYNEQFF. The CDR3 coding sequence is TGCAGTGCACCCCCCTTGGCCCGCGACCGCAACTACAATGAGCAGTTCTTC.

This clonotype was observed at least ten times. The CDR3 spells CASSHGASGRSLGETQYF. CDR3 nucleotide sequence: TGTGCCAGCAGCCACGGGGCTAGCGGGAGAAGTTTGGGGGAGACCCAGTACTTC. V and J are TRBV7-2 and TRBJ2-5, with 10 bases that match TRBD2. There are 18 residues in the CDR3. The V gene end was trimmed by 5 bases and the J gene end by 5 bases; junction bases not matched to a gene: 17. In germline, CDR1 is SGHTA, CDR2 FQGNSA.

This clonotype occurred many times. This chain connects TRBV28 to TRBJ2-1; TRBD1 matches 7 bases. The CDR3 has 16 residues. From germline, CDR1 is MDHEN and CDR2 SYDVKM. The V segment lost 6 bases and the J segment 3 bases; nucleotides outside the gene matches: 11. The CDR3 sequence: CASSHTRDRVYNEQFF. The DNA for the CDR3 is TGTGCCAGCAGCCACACCCGGGACAGAGTCTACAATGAGCAGTTCTTC.

This clonotype occurred a few times. The rearrangement joins TRBV7-6 to TRBJ1-6; 8 nucleotides line up with TRBD1. The CDR3 is 14 amino acids. CDR1 is SGHVS, CDR2 FNYEAQ, per germline. V was clipped by 5 bases and J by 7 bases; unmatched bases: 4. The CDR3 DNA follows: TGTGCCAGCAGCAGACAGGGGAACAATTCACCCCTCCACTTT. Translation: CASSRQGNNSPLHF.

This sequence joins TRBV6-1 and TRBJ1-5; 8 bases line up with TRBD1. J lost 4 bases, V lost 6 bases, and 5 bases had no gene match. Germline V gene data show CDR1 as MNHNS and CDR2 as SASEGT. The CDR3 runs 14 residues. This CDR3 is CASRYRTGNQPQHF. The CDR3 DNA follows: TGTGCCAGCAGATATCGGACAGGGAATCAGCCCCAGCATTTT.

This clonotype was counted once. V is TRBV24-1 and J is TRBJ2-2; 13 bases align to TRBD2. V trimming: 2 bases; J trimming: 7 bases; junction bases outside the gene matches: 6. CDR1 is KGHDR and CDR2 is SFDVKD in the germline V gene. This CDR3 has 17 residues. CDR3 sequence reads: CATSDSGLAGAVGELFF. In DNA form, the CDR3 reads TGTGCCACCAGTGATTCCGGACTAGCGGGAGCGGTCGGGGAGCTGTTTTTT.

The chain couples TRBV2 to TRBJ1-2; tentative D call: TRBD1 (5 bases). Germline lookup yields CDR1 SNHLY and CDR2 FYNNEI. Trimming stripped 7 bases from V and 2 bases from J, with 14 bases between. The CDR3 totals 14 residues. The CDR3 DNA follows: TGTGCCAGCAAAATGGGACTTGGGAACTATGGCTACACCTTC. Translation gives CASKMGLGNYGYTF.

The chain is built from TRBV5-1 and TRBJ2-1; D is perhaps TRBD2 (5 bases). CDR3 length: 13 amino acids. Germline V gene data show CDR1 as SGHRS and CDR2 as YFSETQ. V shed 2 bases and J shed 8 bases, with 11 bases lying between them. The CDR3 nucleotides read TGCGCCAGCAGCTTCGCGGGTATCGATGAGCAGTTCTTC. Its protein product is CASSFAGIDEQFF.

On this clonotype: An end of the junction differs from the germline gene, which may be a read error. The gene calls are TRBV2 and TRBJ2-7; D may be TRBD1 or TRBD2 (6 bases each). This CDR3 is built from 14 residues. Germline V gene lookup returns CDR1 SNHLY and CDR2 FYNNEI. This chain's CDR3 is CASSDWRGSYKQYF. As DNA, the CDR3 is TGTGCCAGCAGTGATTGGAGGGGGTCCTACAAGCAGTACTTC. Looking up the rest from reference TRBV2 and TRBJ2-7 gives the full variable domain: EPEVTQTPSHQVTQMGQEVILRCVPISNHLYFYWYRQILGQKVEFLVSFYNNEISEKSEIFDDQFSVERPDGSNFTLKIRSTKLEDSAMYFCASSDWRGSYKQYFGPGTRLTVT.